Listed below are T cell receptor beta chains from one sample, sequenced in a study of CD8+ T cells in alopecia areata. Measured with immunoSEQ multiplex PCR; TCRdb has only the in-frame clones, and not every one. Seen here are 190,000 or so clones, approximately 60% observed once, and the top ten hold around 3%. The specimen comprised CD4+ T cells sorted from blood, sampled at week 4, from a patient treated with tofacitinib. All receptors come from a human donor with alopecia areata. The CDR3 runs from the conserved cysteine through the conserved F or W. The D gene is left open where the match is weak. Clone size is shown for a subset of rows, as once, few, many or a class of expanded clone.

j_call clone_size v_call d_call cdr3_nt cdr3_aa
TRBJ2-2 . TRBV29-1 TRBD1 TGCAGCGTCGACAGGGGGAACACCGGGGAGCTGTTTTTT CSVDRGNTGELFF
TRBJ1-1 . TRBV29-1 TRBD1 TGCAGCGTCCAACAGGGGGAGGTTACTGAAGCTTTCTTT CSVQQGEVTEAFF
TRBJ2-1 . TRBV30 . TGTGCCTGGAGTGTCCCAGGGTTCCACAATGAGCAGTTCTTC CAWSVPGFHNEQFF
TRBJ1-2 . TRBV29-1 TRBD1 TGCAGCGTTGCTGGACCGAACCCGAGACAGGGGGGTGGCTACACCTTC CSVAGPNPRQGGGYTF
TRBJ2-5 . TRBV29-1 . TGCAGCGGAGGCCACCAAGAGACCCAGTACTTC CSGGHQETQYF
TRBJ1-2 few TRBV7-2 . TGTGCCAGCAGCTTACGGTCTCTAGGCTACACCTTC CASSLRSLGYTF
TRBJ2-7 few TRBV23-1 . TGCGCCAGCAGTCCTGGTCTCGATCGGTACTTC CASSPGLDRYF
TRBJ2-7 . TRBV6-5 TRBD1 TGTGCCAGCAGTTACCCAGGGGGCGAGCAGTACTTC CASSYPGGEQYF
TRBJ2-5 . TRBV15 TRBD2 TGTGCCACCAGCAGAGGACTAGCGGAAGAGACCCAGTACTTC CATSRGLAEETQYF
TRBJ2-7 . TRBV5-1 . TGCGCCAGCAGCTTCCCTAAACAGGGAACCTACGAGCAGTACTTC CASSFPKQGTYEQYF
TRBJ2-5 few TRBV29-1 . TGCAGCGTTCGCGGTGGCGGAGAGACCCAGTACTTC CSVRGGGETQYF
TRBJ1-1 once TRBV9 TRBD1 TGTGCCAGCAGCATGCGACAGGGGAACACTGAAGCTTTCTTT CASSMRQGNTEAFF
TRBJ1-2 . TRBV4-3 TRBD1 TGCGCCAGCAGCCGACCGGGACAGCCTTATGGCTACACCTTC CASSRPGQPYGYTF
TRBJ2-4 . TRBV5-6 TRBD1 TGTGCCAGCACGAATCCGGGACAGGGGACCAAAAACATTCAGTACTTC CASTNPGQGTKNIQYF
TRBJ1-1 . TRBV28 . TGTGCCAGCAGTTCAGGGTCATCCACTGAAGCTTTCTTT CASSSGSSTEAFF
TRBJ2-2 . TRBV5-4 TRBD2 TGTGCCAGCAGCCCACCGCGGGGGGCGGACACCGGGGAGCTGTTTTTT CASSPPRGADTGELFF
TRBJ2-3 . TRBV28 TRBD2 TGTGCCAGCAGTTTGACTAGCGGGGGTAACACAGATACGCAGTATTTT CASSLTSGGNTDTQYF
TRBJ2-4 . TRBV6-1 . TGTGCCAGCAGTGCGGAGGCACTGATTAGGAACATTCAGTACTTC CASSAEALIRNIQYF
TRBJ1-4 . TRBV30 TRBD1 TGTGCCTGGAGTGAGGGGGCCACAACTAATGAAAAACTGTTTTTT CAWSEGATTNEKLFF
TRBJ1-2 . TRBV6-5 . TGTGCCAGCAGCTTAGACAGAGACTATGGCTACACCTTC CASSLDRDYGYTF
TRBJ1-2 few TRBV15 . TGTGCCACCAGCAGAGATGGGACCCCCCTCTATGGCTACACCTTC CATSRDGTPLYGYTF
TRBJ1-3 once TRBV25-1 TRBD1 TGTGCCAGCAGTGAACGGGCCACAGGGGTACTGAACACCATATATTTT CASSERATGVLNTIYF
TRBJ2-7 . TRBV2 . TGTGCCAGCAGCCTGGAGAGTGACTCCTACGAGCAGTACTTC CASSLESDSYEQYF
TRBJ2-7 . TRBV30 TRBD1 TGTGCCAGCAGCTTCGGACAGGGAACCTACGAGCAGTACTTC CASSFGQGTYEQYF
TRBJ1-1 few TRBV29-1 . TGCAGCGCTGAGGGCAGGGGTATCGGTGAAGCTTTCTTT CSAEGRGIGEAFF
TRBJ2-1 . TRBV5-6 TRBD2 TGTGCCAGCAGCTTGACAGCGGGGATAAAGCAGTTCTTC CASSLTAGIKQFF
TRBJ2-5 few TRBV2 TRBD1 TGTGCCAGCAGCCGAGGACAGGCTGAAGAGACCCAGTACTTC CASSRGQAEETQYF
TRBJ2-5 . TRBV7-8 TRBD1 TGTGCCAGCAGCTTGGGACAGGGCTTCGAGACCCAGTACTTC CASSLGQGFETQYF
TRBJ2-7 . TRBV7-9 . TGTGCCAGCAGCTTAAATGAGGGCTACGAGCAGTACTTC CASSLNEGYEQYF
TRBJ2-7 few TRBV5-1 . TGCGCCAGCGGCCCCACCCCGAGCTCCTACGAGCAGTACTTC CASGPTPSSYEQYF
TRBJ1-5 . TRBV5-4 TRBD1 TGTGCCTACCACTTGAAGGGGCAGGGGGCGAGTCGGCCCCAGCATTTT CAYHLKGQGASRPQHF
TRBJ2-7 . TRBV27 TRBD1 TGTGCCAGCAGCCGGACAGGGGCCTACGAGCAGTACTTC CASSRTGAYEQYF
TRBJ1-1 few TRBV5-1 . TGCGCCAGCAGCCCACTAGGGGGAAACTTGAACACTGAAGCTTTCTTT CASSPLGGNLNTEAFF
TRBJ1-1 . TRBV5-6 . TGTGCCAGCAGCTCTGGCCCCGGGGGGTACACTGAAGCTTTCTTT CASSSGPGGYTEAFF
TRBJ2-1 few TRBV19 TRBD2 TGTGCCAGTAGTATCGGGGGTCCGGGGAGGGACAATGAGCAGTTCTTC CASSIGGPGRDNEQFF
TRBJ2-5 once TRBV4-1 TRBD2 TGCGCCAGCAGCCAAGTGGGACTAGCGGGGGGTAAATTGTACCAAGAGACCCAGTACTTC CASSQVGLAGGKLYQETQYF
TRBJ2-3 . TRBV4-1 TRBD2 TGCGCCAGCAGCCAAACCCTAGCGGGCACAGATACGCAGTATTTT CASSQTLAGTDTQYF
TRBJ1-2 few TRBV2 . TGTGCCAGCATTATGGCGGAAACAAACTATGGCTACACCTTC CASIMAETNYGYTF
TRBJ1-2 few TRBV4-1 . TGCGCCAGCAGCCAAGCTAACTATGGCTACACCTTC CASSQANYGYTF
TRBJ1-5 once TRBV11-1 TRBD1 TGTGCCAGCAGCCGGGACAGGGGGTCTCCCCAGCATTTT CASSRDRGSPQHF
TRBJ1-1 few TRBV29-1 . TGCAGCGTTCTCCCGACTAACACTGAAGCTTTCTTT CSVLPTNTEAFF
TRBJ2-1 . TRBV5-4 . TGTGCCAGCAGCCCCGACCCCGAAGTAACGAGTGAGCAGTTCTTC CASSPDPEVTSEQFF
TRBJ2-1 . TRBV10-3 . TGTGCCATCAGTTCGGGCGATGAGCAGTTCTTC CAISSGDEQFF
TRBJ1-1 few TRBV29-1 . TGCAGCGTTGAAGTTTGGAACACTGAAGCTTTCTTT CSVEVWNTEAFF
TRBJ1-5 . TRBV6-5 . TGTGCCAGCGGGACAAACAATCAGCCCCAGCATTTT CASGTNNQPQHF
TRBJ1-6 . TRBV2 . TGTGCCAGAGACTCTGAGGGGGTTAGTTCACCCCTCCACTTT CARDSEGVSSPLHF
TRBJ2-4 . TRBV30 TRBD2 TGTGCCTGGAGCCAAAGGGTAGCGGGAATAGCCAAAAACATTCAGTACTTC CAWSQRVAGIAKNIQYF
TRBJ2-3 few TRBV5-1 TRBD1 TGCGCCAGCAGCTTTATGGGACAGCCGACAGATACGCAGTATTTT CASSFMGQPTDTQYF
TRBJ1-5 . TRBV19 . TGTGCCAGTACCATTCGAGGGGGGAACGGTCAGCCCCAGCATTTT CASTIRGGNGQPQHF
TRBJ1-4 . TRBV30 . TGTGCCTGGAGTGTACGGGGACTGGGACTGTTTTTT CAWSVRGLGLFF
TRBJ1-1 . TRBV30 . TGTGCCTGGAGTGTAGGGGCAGAAGGAACAGCTTTCTTT CAWSVGAEGTAFF
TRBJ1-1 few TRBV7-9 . TGTGCCAGCAGCTTAGCGTTGGCAGAGAACACTGAAGCTTTCTTT CASSLALAENTEAFF
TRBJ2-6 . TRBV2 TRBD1 TGTGCCAGCAGTAACAGGGGAGCTGGGGCCAACGTCCTGACTTTC CASSNRGAGANVLTF
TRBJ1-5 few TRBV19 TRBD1 TGTGCCAGTAGTCCGGACAGGAATCAGCCCCAGCATTTT CASSPDRNQPQHF
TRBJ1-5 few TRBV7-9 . TGTGCCAGCAGCTCCCTCAATCAGCCCCAGCATTTT CASSSLNQPQHF